This T cell receptor beta chain was captured by sequencing in a study of beta chain features in type 1 diabetes (dated by TCRdb to the late 2010s). Some background on the complete study: No differences in mean age, gender distribution, total cell number or subset yield were found between patients and healthy donors. Across all samples, 90 million to 130 million sorted cells were examined, and cell number per subset correlated strongly with RNA yield. In the study, TCRB repertoires of sorted circulating CD4+ T cell subsets from recently diagnosed type 1 diabetes patients were compared with those of matched healthy donors. Regulatory and stem cell-like memory subsets were obtained from only 8 patients and roughly 8 healthy donors, while naive and central memory subsets were obtained from all 28 donors.

The entire amount of isolated RNA was reverse transcribed using the High Capacity cDNA Reverse Transcription Kit, so the sequenced TCRB transcripts were expressed ones. Naive, central memory and regulatory T cell samples underwent deep immunoSEQ sequencing, averaging about 3.57 million total reads per sample. Sorted cells were lysed in RLT buffer and RNA was extracted with DNase-treated RNeasy Micro or Mini kits, depending on cell number. To prevent cross-contamination, each cell subset was processed individually, whereas patient and healthy donor samples were processed jointly. Using the immunoSEQ multiplex PCR, TCRB sequences were amplified from cDNA into 87-bp fragments spanning the CDR3 region. Amplicons were sequenced on the Illumina HiSeq platform. For the original study's pipeline: PCR bias was corrected computationally using synthetic template baselines, and reads within Hamming distance 2 were collapsed, with unmergeable singletons discarded. Reads were aligned to IMGT to assign V, D and J genes, CDR3 length, and insertions or deletions at six rearrangement sites. Within each subset, clonotype counts were normalized to the number of sorted cells before true diversity and Gini coefficients were calculated with the tcR R package. The overlap coefficient, calculated on TCRB nucleotide sequences, was used to measure repertoire sharing. TCRdb carries this immuneACCESS record with in-frame sequences only. Its versions omit some clonotypes, under half of them owing to an unresolved V gene in the studies checked, with the rest unexplained. Clonal size and the V and J genes are those of that table, whereas D and trimming came from the DNA. The sample profile shows about 160,000 clones; 6.5% to 10% of them were found once. The ten largest clones add up to about 0.5% of the sample.

For CDR1 and CDR2, the germline V gene lists LGHNA and YSLEER. There are 19 amino acids in the CDR3, from cysteine to phenylalanine inclusive. The CDR3 DNA has 57 bases and is translated from base 1. V is pruned by 3 bases and J by 4 bases, leaving 18 bases of the junction without a gene match. What the research found in general, with its limitations: Naive, central memory and regulatory TCRB repertoires appeared to be more similar among patients than among healthy donors. Fewer insertions and more nucleotide deletions at VDJ recombination sites were observed in patients with type 1 diabetes, implying thymic rearrangement abnormalities. Because small numbers of individuals were included in the HLA sub-analyses, any influence of HLA type on TCRB rearrangement was left unresolved. Because cDNA rather than genomic DNA was sequenced, highly expressing activated cells could have been over-represented, although no difference in activation and CD3 levels was found between groups. A moderate but significant shortening of TCRB CDR3 length was observed in type 1 diabetes patients in all four CD4+ subsets. Shorter templates might have been favored by PCR, but patient and control samples were amplified and corrected together, so both groups would have been affected equally by any skew.

Each donor gave one peripheral blood draw, around 0.12 L on average, collected into heparinised tubes. Naive, central memory, regulatory and stem cell-like memory CD4+ T cells were sorted on a BD FACSAria II using a panel including CD45RO, CCR7, CD25, CD127, CD95 and CD27. All sorted populations exceeded 95% purity. PBMCs were separated immediately by Lymphoprep density gradient centrifugation and were stained directly, without being cultured. To minimize batch effects, samples were stained and sorted in pairs, one healthy donor with one patient per experiment. Comments on this clone: Its antigen target is currently unknown. The input lacks base qualities; no much larger clone sits a single base away.

Rearrangement joined TRBV4-3 to TRBJ1-2; TRBD1 agrees with 9 junctional bases. The sequencing input was central memory CD4+ T cells from blood. This sequence was found in a woman aged 18 to 35 with type 1 diabetes. The CDR3 protein is CASSHDPSRRQGDLYGYTF. The nucleotides read TGCGCCAGCAGCCATGACCCTAGTCGGCGACAGGGGGACCTCTATGGCTACACCTTC.